The entry below describes one T cell receptor (beta chain). The entry originates in a study of control samples from healthy donors and cancer patients. Looked up from germline, CDR1 is SGHTS and CDR2 is YDEGEE. This CDR3 is built from 18 residues. V was clipped by 2 bases and J by 1 base; unmatched bases: 8. TCRdb's table, derived via immunoSEQ multiplex PCR, lists solely in-frame clones and lacks some. Altogether roughly 150,000 clones are present, around nine tenths being singletons, with the ten largest covering 1.7%. The chain couples TRBV5-8 to TRBJ1-4, with 10 bases aligning to TRBD1. Sequenced sample: blood. The sequence was obtained from a young man in good health. The chain's CDR3 is CASSLRQGAFLTNEKLFF. The CDR3 nucleotides are TGTGCCAGCAGCTTACGACAGGGGGCTTTTTTAACTAATGAAAAACTGTTTTTT.